This TCR beta chain came from a study of blood T cell repertoires in COVID-19. About the research overall: Donors in the United States, Italy and Spain gave samples during acute or convalescent COVID-19. Nucleic acid was either cDNA or gDNA, and it came from T cells, B-cell-depleted T cells, or PBMCs.

The germline V gene has CDR1 KGHSH and CDR2 LQKENI. The ends were cut back, 4 bases at V and 2 bases at J, with 8 bases in the middle. The CDR3 covers 13 residues. Authors' methods: Quantification of nucleated cells was approximated via reference gene primer amplification. Using immunoSEQ multiplex PCR, the repertoire was profiled, and TCRdb retains in-frame clones only, with some absent. The V and J calls and clone size come from that table; D and trimming were worked out from the DNA. Here the sample spans a few hundred thousand clones, roughly 84% being singletons. V is TRBV18 and J is TRBJ1-1, with a weak D call TRBD1 (6 bases). The receptor was isolated from a human donor in a cohort sampled during active COVID-19. The sample consisted of peripheral blood. The CDR3 DNA sequence: TGTGCCAGCTCACGGACAGACAACACTGAAGCTTTCTTT. Its translation: CASSRTDNTEAFF.